This entry describes one T cell receptor (beta chain). The antigen is undetermined. These data originate in a study of T cell repertoires in cytomegalovirus infection. Study at large: Peptides in the study included HLA-C-restricted and HLA-B-restricted CMV epitopes. A matching HLA type, together with CMV infection, was signaled by public TCR beta signatures. Study-level results: Clonotype analysis showed dominance of the ex vivo response by HLA-C-restricted CMV-specific TCR beta clonotypes. Cumulative public TCR beta family frequency identified CMV carriers with the relevant HLA.

MiXCR was run by TCRdb on the reads, yielding one entry per CDR3 protein. The table records some 920,000 distinct CDR3 sequences, roughly 30% of them present only once. Between the trimmed V and J ends, which lost 8 bases and 4 bases, there was a span of 11 bases. CDR3 size: 13 residues. CDR1 MDHEN and CDR2 SYDVKM come from the germline V gene. The starting material was cultured CD8+ T cells from PBMCs, obtained from culture after CMV antigen stimulation. The rearrangement links TRBV28 to TRBJ2-2, with D possibly TRBD2 on 6 matching bases. The source is a human donor in good health (CMV status not recorded). Some clones in this sample may be carry-over from other donors' samples. In DNA form, the CDR3 reads TGTGCCAGCCTGGAGGGTCCCACCGGGGAGCTGTTTTTT. Translated: CASLEGPTGELFF.